This T cell receptor beta chain was obtained from a study of blood T cell repertoires in COVID-19. The repertoire was sequenced with immunoSEQ multiplex PCR; TCRdb's copy has only in-frame clones and lacks some. This table has more than 150,000 clones, approximately 80% appearing once. V was shortened by 3 bases and J by 5 bases, with 18 bases between the two germline ends. There are 16 residues in the CDR3. Looked up from germline, CDR1 is SGDLS and CDR2 is YYNGEE. The receptor was derived from a woman in her fifties or sixties with acute or convalescent COVID-19. The sequenced sample was peripheral blood. V gene TRBV9 combines with J gene TRBJ2-1; the D gene is possibly TRBD1 (6 bases). CDR3 in amino acids: CASSASQGSPNNEQFF. CDR3 sequence (DNA): TGTGCCAGCAGCGCCAGCCAGGGGAGCCCTAACAATGAGCAGTTCTTC.